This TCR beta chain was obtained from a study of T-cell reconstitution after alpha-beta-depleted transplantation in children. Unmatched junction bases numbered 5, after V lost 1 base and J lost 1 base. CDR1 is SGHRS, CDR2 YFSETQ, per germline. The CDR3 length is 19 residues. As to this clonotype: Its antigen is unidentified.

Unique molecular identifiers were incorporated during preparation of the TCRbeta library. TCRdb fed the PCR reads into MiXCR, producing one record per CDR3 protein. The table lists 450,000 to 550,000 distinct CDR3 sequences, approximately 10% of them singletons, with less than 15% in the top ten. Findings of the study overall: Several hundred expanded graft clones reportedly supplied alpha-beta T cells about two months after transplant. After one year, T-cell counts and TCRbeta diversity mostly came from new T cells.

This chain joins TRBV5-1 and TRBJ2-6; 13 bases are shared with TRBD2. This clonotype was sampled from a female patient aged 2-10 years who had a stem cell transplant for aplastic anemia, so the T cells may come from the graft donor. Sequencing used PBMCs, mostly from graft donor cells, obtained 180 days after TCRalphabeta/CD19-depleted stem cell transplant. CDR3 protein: CASSLRRTSGSSGANVLTF. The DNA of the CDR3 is TGCGCCAGCAGCTTGAGGCGGACTAGCGGGAGTTCTGGGGCCAACGTCCTGACTTTC.